This T cell receptor beta chain was retrieved from a study of blood T cell repertoires in COVID-19 (dated by TCRdb to 2020 to 2021). For the study in its entirety: Collaborator samples came from the United States, Italy and Spain and covered acute and convalescent phases of COVID-19. Subjects who had been exposed to COVID-19, were actively infected with it, or had recovered from it provided the deeply sampled blood TCRbeta repertoires that made up the dataset. The samples were drawn from the first 160 participants of the ongoing ImmuneRACE study and from over a thousand subjects provided by 6 global collaborators. The material from the prospective study consisted of cDNA or gDNA derived from T cells, B-cell-depleted T cells, or PBMCs. Nearly every sample came with metadata listing a de-identified subject ID, COVID-19 status, age in years and sex. Where available, HLA class I and class II types were taken from metadata supplied by the sample provider and were not determined by assay-based typing. The repertoires were released in a freely available public database meant as a resource for research on the immune response to SARS-CoV-2.

The immunoSEQ Assay, a bias-controlled multiplex PCR, was used to amplify TCRbeta CDR3 regions from genomic DNA. As for the authors' bioinformatics: The number of nucleated cells in each sample was estimated from the amplification of reference gene primers within the assay. To quantify the absolute abundance of each unique TCRbeta CDR3 rearrangement, sequence reads were collapsed and filtered. Productive Simpson clonality was computed per sample as the square root of Simpson's diversity index over productive rearrangements. TCRdb took this table from immuneACCESS and kept in-frame rearrangements with V and J called. Such tables lack part of the clones; where checked against another copy, unresolved V genes explain under half of the gap, and the rest is unexplained. That table is the source of V, J and clone size, and D and trimming were worked out from the DNA. This sample lists about 400,000 clones; approximately 87% were detected once. Roughly 10% of the sample comes from the top ten.

This clone was recorded once. Its antigen is still unknown. No base quality information exists; no much larger clone differs at one position. In the prospective study, participants were roughly 18 to 100 years old, resided in 24 geographic areas of the United States, and were enrolled through a virtual design. In the prospective study, participants were assigned to cohorts based on the clinical history participants reported in a screening survey and a study questionnaire. For ImmuneRACE Cohort 3, a participant was defined as recovered based on two consecutive negative NP/OP PCR tests, clearance by a healthcare professional, or resolution of symptoms. Mobile phlebotomists in the prospective study collected whole blood, serum and a nasopharyngeal or oropharyngeal swab from every participant. Additional blood draws and questionnaires over an approximately 2-month period could optionally be provided by prospective study participants. Before DNA extraction, prospective study blood samples were shipped either frozen or at room temperature.

Deletion took 3 bases off V and 1 base off J, with a span of 11 bases between the germline ends. The CDR3 measures 15 amino acids from cysteine to phenylalanine. Only the CDR3 part of the read is kept: 45 bases, read in frame from the first base. CDR1 SGHNT and CDR2 YYREEE were looked up in the germline V gene (reference sequence). On the study overall, not on this receptor specifically: The amount of clinical and demographic metadata varied by source and participant and was provided uncurated.

Sequencing was performed on PBMCs or T cells enriched from blood (not recorded which). The source of this sequence is a woman aged 45 to 65 who had recovered from COVID-19. This chain joins TRBV5-4 to TRBJ1-5, with no confident D gene call. The nucleotides read TGTGCCAGCAGCTCCCAGGCAGACAGCAATCAGCCCCAGCATTTT. Protein translation: CASSSQADSNQPQHF. When the CDR3 is completed using the reference TRBV5-4 and TRBJ1-5 genes on either side, the full variable domain is ETGVTQSPTHLIKTRGQQVTLRCSSQSGHNTVSWYQQALGQGPQFIFQYYREEENGRGNFPPRFSGLQFPNYSSELNVNALELDDSALYLCASSSQADSNQPQHFGDGTRLSIL.